This is a list of T cell receptor beta chains from one sample in a study of cytomegalovirus exposure and HLA in healthy donors. Profiled with immunoSEQ multiplex PCR; TCRdb holds only in-frame clones, not every one. Of approximately 59,000 clones listed, 60% to 80% are singletons. The specimen was PBMCs. Receptor source: a man aged 30-40 years in good health and CMV-seronegative. CDR3s include the opening cysteine and the closing phenylalanine or tryptophan. Fields, in order: J gene, clone size, V gene, D gene, CDR3 protein, CDR3 DNA. The D gene is left open where the match is weak. Size is stated for part of the rows, as once, few or many counts, or as a class when the clone is expanded.

>TRBJ1-6|-|TRBV30|TRBD1
CAWSWSGGINSPLHF
TGTGCCTGGAGTTGGTCAGGGGGTATCAATTCACCCCTCCACTTT
>TRBJ2-5|-|TRBV7-6|TRBD2
CASSLEEGLVQETQYF
TGTGCCAGCAGCTTAGAGGAAGGACTAGTCCAAGAGACCCAGTACTTC
>TRBJ2-7|-|TRBV2|-
CASRGRGSYEQYF
TGTGCCAGCAGAGGAAGGGGTTCCTACGAGCAGTACTTC
>TRBJ2-5|-|TRBV7-6|-
CASSLGTARETQYF
TGTGCCAGCAGCTTGGGTACAGCTCGGGAGACCCAGTACTTC
>TRBJ1-1|-|TRBV6-1|-
CASRGRGNTEAFF
TGTGCCAGCAGAGGCCGGGGGAACACTGAAGCTTTCTTT
>TRBJ1-5|few|TRBV30|-
CAWTTGETNQQPQHF
TGTGCCTGGACGACCGGTGAAACTAATCAACAGCCCCAGCATTTT
>TRBJ2-7|-|TRBV9|-
CASSVGLAISYEQYF
TGTGCCAGCAGCGTAGGACTTGCTATCTCCTACGAGCAGTACTTC
>TRBJ2-3|-|TRBV29-1|-
CSVRVSGSTDTQYF
TGCAGCGTTCGGGTCTCGGGTAGCACAGATACGCAGTATTTT
>TRBJ1-6|-|TRBV2|TRBD1
CASSQDRGASPLHF
TGTGCCAGCAGCCAAGACAGGGGAGCTTCACCCCTCCACTTT
>TRBJ2-7|-|TRBV7-8|TRBD2
CASSELAGGYEQYF
TGTGCCAGCAGCGAACTAGCGGGGGGCTACGAGCAGTACTTC
>TRBJ1-1|-|TRBV6-5|TRBD1
CASSYSAGGNTEAFF
TGTGCCAGCAGTTACTCGGCAGGGGGGAACACTGAAGCTTTCTTT
>TRBJ1-5|-|TRBV4-1|TRBD1
CASSQGETGPGNQPQHF
TGCGCCAGCAGCCAAGGAGAGACAGGGCCGGGCAATCAGCCCCAGCATTTT
>TRBJ1-4|few|TRBV6-5|-
CASRTGANEKLFF
TGTGCCAGCAGGACGGGGGCTAATGAAAAACTGTTTTTT
>TRBJ2-7|-|TRBV2|-
CASSEARGGPGYEQYF
TGTGCCAGCAGTGAAGCGAGGGGGGGACCCGGATACGAGCAGTACTTC
>TRBJ2-7|-|TRBV5-1|TRBD2
CASSPRGLAGYEQYF
TGCGCCAGCAGCCCCCGAGGACTAGCCGGGTACGAGCAGTACTTC
>TRBJ2-7|-|TRBV7-2|TRBD1
CASSLRGQEFYEQYF
TGTGCCAGCAGCTTACGCGGACAGGAGTTCTACGAGCAGTACTTC
>TRBJ1-1|-|TRBV2|TRBD1
CAGAASGTGEVNTEAFF
TGTGCCGGGGCCGCCTCCGGGACAGGGGAGGTGAACACTGAAGCTTTCTTT
>TRBJ1-5|-|TRBV5-1|-
CASSLFPIMGPLNQPQHF
TGCGCCAGCAGCTTGTTCCCTATCATGGGGCCTCTCAATCAGCCCCAGCATTTT
>TRBJ1-1|-|TRBV28|-
CASRTGGNTEAFF
TGTGCCAGCAGAACAGGCGGAAACACTGAAGCTTTCTTT
>TRBJ2-2|medium-sized|TRBV9|TRBD2
CASSVTGTSGVGELFF
TGTGCCAGCAGCGTTACCGGGACTAGCGGGGTCGGGGAGCTGTTTTTT
>TRBJ1-6|-|TRBV30|TRBD1
CAWTSRGTGDSPLHF
TGTGCCTGGACCTCACGAGGGACAGGGGATTCACCCCTCCACTTT
>TRBJ2-7|once|TRBV6-5|TRBD1
CASSSGQDLYEQYF
TGTGCCAGCAGTTCTGGACAGGATCTTTACGAGCAGTACTTC
>TRBJ1-6|once|TRBV15|TRBD1
CATSRDLTGGNSPLHF
TGTGCCACCAGCAGAGATTTGACAGGGGGTAATTCACCCCTCCACTTT
>TRBJ2-7|-|TRBV6-5|TRBD2
CASSQSAGAREQYF
TGTGCCAGCAGTCAATCAGCGGGGGCGAGAGAGCAGTACTTC
>TRBJ2-5|-|TRBV6-6|TRBD2
CASRPGAGGVGETQYF
TGTGCCAGCAGACCCGGGGCGGGGGGCGTTGGAGAGACCCAGTACTTC
>TRBJ1-1|few|TRBV19|-
CAVGRGDTEAFF
TGTGCCGTTGGACGGGGAGACACTGAAGCTTTCTTT
>TRBJ2-4|-|TRBV30|-
CAWTKGFGKNIQYF
TGTGCCTGGACCAAGGGGTTCGGCAAAAACATTCAGTACTTC
>TRBJ2-7|once|TRBV29-1|-
CSVVATDSYEQYF
TGCAGCGTTGTTGCGACAGACTCCTACGAGCAGTACTTC
>TRBJ1-5|-|TRBV16|TRBD1
CASSQSDGTGPQHF
TGTGCCAGCAGCCAATCGGACGGGACAGGGCCCCAGCATTTT
>TRBJ2-5|few|TRBV4-1|-
CASSQLGLQETQYF
TGCGCCAGCAGCCAGCTGGGACTCCAAGAGACCCAGTACTTC
>TRBJ2-5|once|TRBV5-1|TRBD2
CASSFWASGELTQYF
TGCGCCAGCAGCTTTTGGGCTAGCGGGGAATTAACCCAGTACTTC
>TRBJ2-3|-|TRBV9|-
CASSVLWGLTDTQYF
TGTGCCAGCAGCGTTCTCTGGGGACTCACAGATACGCAGTATTTT
>TRBJ1-3|many|TRBV5-1|-
CASSLGGLSENTIYF
TGCGCCAGCAGCTTGGGAGGGCTTTCTGAAAACACCATATATTTT
>TRBJ2-3|few|TRBV10-1|TRBD2
CASQRGWQRCLGTQYF
TGCGCCAGCCAGCGGGGGTGGCAAAGGTGTCTAGGTACGCAGTATTTT
>TRBJ1-4|-|TRBV25-1|-
CASSEYGGGNEKLFF
TGTGCCAGCAGTGAATATGGGGGAGGGAATGAAAAACTGTTTTTT
>TRBJ1-1|-|TRBV27|-
CASSFGQLNTEAFF
TGTGCCAGCAGTTTCGGACAGTTGAACACTGAAGCTTTCTTT
>TRBJ2-2|-|TRBV7-8|TRBD2
CASSSTSGGTGELFF
TGTGCCAGCAGCTCTACTAGCGGGGGAACCGGGGAGCTGTTTTTT
>TRBJ2-1|-|TRBV6-6|TRBD2
CASSYSGLGYNEQFF
TGTGCCAGCAGTTACTCGGGACTAGGCTACAATGAGCAGTTCTTC
>TRBJ1-5|few|TRBV15|TRBD1
CASGTGADGQPQHF
TGTGCCAGCGGGACAGGGGCGGATGGTCAGCCCCAGCATTTT
>TRBJ1-6|-|TRBV7-9|-
CASSFEAAYNSPLHF
TGTGCCAGCAGCTTCGAGGCAGCCTATAATTCACCCCTCCACTTT
>TRBJ1-5|-|TRBV6-5|-
CASSPELNQPQHF
TGTGCCAGCAGTCCCGAACTCAATCAGCCCCAGCATTTT
>TRBJ1-1|-|TRBV14|-
CASSPRDMIFGTEAFF
TGTGCCAGCAGCCCTCGGGACATGATATTCGGTACTGAAGCTTTCTTT
>TRBJ1-1|-|TRBV7-2|-
CASSYNPGGLGEAFF
TGTGCCAGCAGCTATAACCCCGGGGGTCTCGGGGAAGCTTTCTTT
>TRBJ2-1|-|TRBV5-4|-
CASSLVRGEQFF
TGTGCCAGCAGCCTGGTGCGGGGTGAGCAGTTCTTC
>TRBJ2-7|-|TRBV5-7|-
CASSRTTAQLSYEQYF
TGTGCCAGCAGCAGAACTACGGCGCAACTCTCCTACGAGCAGTACTTC
>TRBJ2-1|-|TRBV6-1|-
CASTSDRSSYNEQFF
TGTGCCAGTACTAGCGACAGGAGCTCCTACAATGAGCAGTTCTTC
>TRBJ1-1|-|TRBV5-1|-
CASSLALRNTEAFF
TGCGCCAGCAGCTTGGCTCTCAGAAACACTGAAGCTTTCTTT
>TRBJ1-3|-|TRBV10-1|-
CASSEFGGSGNTIYF
TGCGCCAGCAGTGAGTTCGGGGGCTCTGGAAACACCATATATTTT
>TRBJ1-2|-|TRBV5-1|TRBD1
CASSQGQGRGNYGYTF
TGCGCCAGCAGCCAGGGACAGGGTAGGGGTAACTATGGCTACACCTTC
>TRBJ2-5|-|TRBV11-2|-
CASSLGSREVRETQYF
TGTGCCAGCAGCTTGGGTAGCCGAGAGGTCCGAGAGACCCAGTACTTC
>TRBJ2-6|-|TRBV7-8|-
CASSRLLGQGANVLTF
TGTGCCAGCAGCCGTCTTCTTGGGCAGGGGGCCAACGTCCTGACTTTC
>TRBJ1-1|once|TRBV10-3|TRBD1
CAISAQGAVNTEAFF
TGTGCCATCAGTGCTCAGGGGGCTGTGAACACTGAAGCTTTCTTT
>TRBJ2-7|-|TRBV30|-
CAWSPDIVHEQYF
TGTGCCTGGAGCCCCGACATAGTCCACGAGCAGTACTTC
>TRBJ1-6|-|TRBV2|TRBD1
CASSTGGSYNSPLHF
TGTGCCAGCAGCACAGGGGGCTCCTATAATTCACCCCTCCACTTT
>TRBJ2-7|few|TRBV7-9|-
CASSHRESYEQYF
TGTGCCAGCAGCCACAGGGAATCCTACGAGCAGTACTTC
>TRBJ2-3|-|TRBV7-8|-
CASSLAGRETDTQYF
TGTGCCAGCAGCTTAGCGGGCAGGGAAACAGATACGCAGTATTTT
>TRBJ2-3|-|TRBV13|TRBD1
CASRELPGGTQYF
TGTGCCAGCAGGGAACTACCAGGGGGTACGCAGTATTTT
>TRBJ2-1|-|TRBV9|TRBD2
CASSPVAGGPGNEQFF
TGTGCCAGCAGCCCCGTAGCGGGGGGGCCGGGGAATGAGCAGTTCTTC
>TRBJ2-5|-|TRBV30|-
CAWKQGLSIETQYF
TGTGCCTGGAAACAGGGCCTTAGTATAGAGACCCAGTACTTC
>TRBJ2-7|-|TRBV4-1|TRBD1
CASSHRDRGLYEQYF
TGCGCCAGCAGCCACCGGGACAGGGGGCTTTACGAGCAGTACTTC